This T cell receptor beta chain was documented in a study of blood T cell repertoires in COVID-19. On the study more broadly: PBMCs, B-cell-depleted T cells, or T cells provided the cDNA or gDNA that made up the material.

V lost 1 base and J 8 bases, leaving 20 bases between the germline ends. The germline V gene encodes CDR1 SEHNR and CDR2 FQNEAQ (reference sequence). The CDR3 spans 16 residues. TCRdb keeps only in-frame clones here, not all; method: immunoSEQ multiplex PCR. The table shows approximately 160,000 clones, with about 85% occurring only once. V and J are TRBV7-9 and TRBJ1-2; D gene unclear. This receptor was obtained from a woman between 45 and 65 years old who had recovered from COVID-19. Input material: PBMCs or T cells enriched from blood (not recorded which). The CDR3: CASSLDLSRVLLGYTF. CDR3 coding DNA: TGTGCCAGCAGCTTAGACCTCTCCCGGGTCCTTCTGGGCTACACCTTC.